One and the same sample provided the 8 T cell receptor beta chains below, sequenced in a study of shared clonotypes between healthy human individuals. Data came from immunoSEQ multiplex PCR; TCRdb stores just in-frame clones and leaves some out. The sample yields roughly 2.6 million clones, around 94% seen once. The sequencing input was naive CD4+ T cells sorted from blood. Subset here: CD45RA+ positively selected. Receptors originate from a young man in good health.

The chain employs TRBV19 and TRBJ1-6; maybe TRBD1 (6 bases). Germline assignment: CDR1 LNHDA and CDR2 SQIVND (reference sequence). The V and J ends lost 4 bases and 10 bases respectively, with 11 bases between them. The CDR3 totals 13 residues. The CDR3 loop reads CASSSLQGSPLHF. The CDR3 DNA reads as TGTGCCAGTAGTAGCCTACAGGGCTCACCCCTCCACTTT.

This rearrangement joins TRBV28 to TRBJ2-5; possibly TRBD2 for D (6 bases). The CDR3 contains 16 residues. Germline V gene data show CDR1 as MDHEN and CDR2 as SYDVKM. V lost 5 bases and J 5 bases, leaving 21 bases between the germline ends. This CDR3 reads CASSPPRQFGGETQYF. The CDR3 region has the DNA TGTGCCAGCAGTCCACCCCGACAGTTTGGGGGGGAGACCCAGTACTTC. The full variable domain, rest sourced from reference TRBV28 and TRBJ2-5, is DVKVTQSSRYLVKRTGEKVFLECVQDMDHENMFWYRQDPGLGLRLIYFSYDVKMKEKGDIPEGYSVSREKKERFSLILESASTNQTSMYLCASSPPRQFGGETQYFGPGTRLLVL.

Details on this clone: This specimen includes other DNA sequences encoding the same CDR3. This chain connects TRBV5-1 to TRBJ2-2; 9 bases map to TRBD1. The germline V gene encodes CDR1 SGHRS and CDR2 YFSETQ. The CDR3 consists of 16 residues. After removal of 3 bases from V and 1 base from J, the junction contained 4 bases not matched to a gene. The chain's CDR3 is CASSSGQGLNTGELFF. The CDR3 nucleotides read TGCGCCAGCAGCTCGGGACAGGGCCTGAACACCGGGGAGCTGTTTTTT. The full variable domain, with the rest looked up from reference TRBV5-1 and TRBJ2-2, is KAGVTQTPRYLIKTRGQQVTLSCSPISGHRSVSWYQQTPGQGLQFLFEYFSETQRNKGNFPGRFSGRQFSNSRSEMNVSTLELGDSALYLCASSSGQGLNTGELFFGEGSRLTVL.

This chain connects TRBV5-8 to TRBJ2-7; 9 bases are shared with TRBD1. The germline V gene has CDR1 SGHTS and CDR2 YDEGEE. This CDR3 is built from 17 residues. J lost 4 bases, V lost 4 bases, and 15 bases had no gene match. CDR3 DNA: TGTGCCAGCAGCCCGGGCCGAACAGGGGGCGAAAGGTACGAGCAGTACTTC. Residues: CASSPGRTGGERYEQYF.

This chain connects TRBV7-9 to TRBJ2-7; 8 bases are shared with TRBD2. The germline V gene has CDR1 SEHNR and CDR2 FQNEAQ (reference sequence). CDR3 size: 12 residues. CDR3 nucleotides: TGTGCCAGCAGCACTGTTAGCGGGATCCTCTCGGTC. Translating gives CASSTVSGILSV.

The chain recombines TRBV28 with TRBJ2-4, with D hard to call. Germline-derived CDR1 and CDR2 are MDHEN and SYDVKM. V lost 5 bases, J lost 0 bases, and 11 bases lay in between. CDR3 length: 15 amino acids. CDR3: CASSPQILAKNIQYF. DNA for the CDR3: TGTGCCAGCAGTCCTCAGATTCTAGCCAAAAACATTCAGTACTTC.

As DNA, the CDR3 is TGTGCCAGCAGTCAGGGGGATCTGAACACTGAAGCTTTCTTT. Amino acids: CASSQGDLNTEAFF. The chain employs TRBV25-1 and TRBJ1-1; 7 positions agree with TRBD1. CDR1 is MGHDK and CDR2 is SYGVNS in the germline V gene. This CDR3 spans 14 amino acids. The V gene end was trimmed by 5 bases and the J gene end by 0 bases; junction bases not matched to a gene: 3.

The CDR3 reads CASAKGTSGYNEQFF. The CDR3 coding sequence is TGTGCCAGCGCAAAAGGGACTAGCGGGTACAATGAGCAGTTCTTC. The chain joins TRBV18 to TRBJ2-1; 12 bases agree with TRBD2. The trim removed 8 bases at V and 4 bases at J, leaving 6 bases unmatched. Germline V CDR1 and CDR2: KGHSH, LQKENI. The CDR3 is 15 amino acids.